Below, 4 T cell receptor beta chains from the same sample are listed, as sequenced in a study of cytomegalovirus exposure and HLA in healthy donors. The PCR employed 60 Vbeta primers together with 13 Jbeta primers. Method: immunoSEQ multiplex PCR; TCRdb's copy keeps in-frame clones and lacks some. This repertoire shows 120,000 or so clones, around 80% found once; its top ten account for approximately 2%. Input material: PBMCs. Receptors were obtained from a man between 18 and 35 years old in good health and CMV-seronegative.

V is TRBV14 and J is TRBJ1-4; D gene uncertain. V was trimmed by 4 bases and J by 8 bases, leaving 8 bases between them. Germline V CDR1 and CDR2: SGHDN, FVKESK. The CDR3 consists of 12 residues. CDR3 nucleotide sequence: TGTGCCAGCAGCCCTCAGCGGGAAAAACTGTTTTTT. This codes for CASSPQREKLFF.

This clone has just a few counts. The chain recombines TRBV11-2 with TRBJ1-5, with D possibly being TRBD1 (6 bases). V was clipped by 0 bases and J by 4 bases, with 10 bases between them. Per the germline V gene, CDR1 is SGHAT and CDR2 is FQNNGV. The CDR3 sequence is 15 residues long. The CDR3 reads CASSLEIQGNQPQHF. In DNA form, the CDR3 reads TGTGCCAGCAGCTTAGAGATCCAGGGGAATCAGCCCCAGCATTTT.

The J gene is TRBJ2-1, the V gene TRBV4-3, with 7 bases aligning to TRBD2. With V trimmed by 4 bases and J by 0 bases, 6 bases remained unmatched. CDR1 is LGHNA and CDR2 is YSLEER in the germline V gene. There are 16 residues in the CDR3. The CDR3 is CASSPSGTASYNEQFF. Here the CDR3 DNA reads TGCGCCAGCAGCCCCAGCGGGACCGCCTCCTACAATGAGCAGTTCTTC.

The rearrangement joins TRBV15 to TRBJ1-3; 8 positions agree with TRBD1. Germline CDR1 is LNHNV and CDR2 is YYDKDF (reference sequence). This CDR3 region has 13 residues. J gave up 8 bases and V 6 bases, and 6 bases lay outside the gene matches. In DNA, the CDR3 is TGTGCCACCAGTTCAGGGGGCGAAGACACCATATATTTT. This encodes CATSSGGEDTIYF.